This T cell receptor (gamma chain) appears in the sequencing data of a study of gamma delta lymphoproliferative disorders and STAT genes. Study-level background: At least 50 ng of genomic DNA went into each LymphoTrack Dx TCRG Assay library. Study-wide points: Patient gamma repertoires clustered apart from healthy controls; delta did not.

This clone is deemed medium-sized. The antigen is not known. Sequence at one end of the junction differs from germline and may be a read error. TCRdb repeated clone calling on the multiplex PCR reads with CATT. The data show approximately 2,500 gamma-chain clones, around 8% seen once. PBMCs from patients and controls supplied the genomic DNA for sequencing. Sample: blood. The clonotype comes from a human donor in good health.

CDR3 sequence (DNA): TGTGCCACCTGGGGTGGGACTGGGGGGTATAAGAAACTCTTT. As protein: CATWGGTGGYKKLF. This chain links TRGV4 with TRGJ1 or TRGJ2. No J gene was available from TCRdb, and it was assigned here by a germline match of the DNA. CDR3 length: 14 amino acids. Germline V gene lookup returns CDR1 EGSTGY and CDR2 YDSYTSSV.